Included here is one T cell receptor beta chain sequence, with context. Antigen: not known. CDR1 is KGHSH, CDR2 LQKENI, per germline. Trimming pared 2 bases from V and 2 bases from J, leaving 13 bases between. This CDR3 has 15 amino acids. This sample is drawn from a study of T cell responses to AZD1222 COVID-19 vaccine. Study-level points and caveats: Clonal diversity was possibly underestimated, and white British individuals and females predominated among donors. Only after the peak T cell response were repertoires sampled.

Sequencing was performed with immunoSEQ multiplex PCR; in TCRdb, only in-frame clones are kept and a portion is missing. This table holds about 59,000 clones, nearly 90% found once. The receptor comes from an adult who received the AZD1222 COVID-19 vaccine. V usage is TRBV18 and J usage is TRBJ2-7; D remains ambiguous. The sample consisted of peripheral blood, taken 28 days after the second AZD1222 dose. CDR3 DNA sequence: TGTGCCAGCTCACCAACAGAATTGACGACCTACGAGCAGTACTTC. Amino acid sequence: CASSPTELTTYEQYF.